The 15 T cell receptor beta chains reported below all come from one sample, sequenced in a study of identical twins. TCRdb reanalysed the 5' RACE reads using MiXCR and keeps one entry per CDR3 protein. This table has a few hundred thousand distinct CDR3 sequences, more than 20% appearing once. The data also belong to a second study, concerning T cells expressing NK-cell markers.

The sequencing input was CD4+ T cells sorted from blood. The receptors were gathered from a young woman in good health.

This clonotype has more than one count but fewer than ten. This chain joins TRBV12-3 or TRBV12-4 and TRBJ2-5; D is ambiguous. CDR3 length: 17 residues. Trimming removed 2 bases at V and 1 base at J, with 17 bases between. The CDR3 sequence: CASSLRRHLTPQETQYF. The DNA for the CDR3 is TGTGCCAGCAGTTTACGTCGACACCTCACCCCCCAAGAGACCCAGTACTTC.

This clonotype has just a few counts. The chain carries TRBV29-1 and TRBJ1-2; D is perhaps TRBD1 (5 bases). The CDR3 has 13 amino acids. Germline-derived CDR1 and CDR2 are SQVTM and ANQGSEA. The V gene lost 4 bases and the J gene lost 4 bases, with 13 bases spanning the gap. The DNA of the CDR3 is TGCAGCGTTGGGTTTGGGGGGACCTATGGCTACACCTTC. Protein sequence: CSVGFGGTYGYTF.

At least ten counts were recorded for this clonotype. The V call is TRBV4-2, the J call TRBJ2-3; maybe TRBD1 (6 bases). The CDR3 is made up of 16 amino acids. V was cut by 1 base and J by 2 bases, with 13 bases left in between. CDR1 and CDR2 (germline): LGHNA, YNFKEQ. The DNA of the CDR3 is TGTGCCAGCAGCCAAGGTGGACAGAGAAACACAGATACGCAGTATTTT. Amino acid sequence: CASSQGGQRNTDTQYF.

V and J are TRBV7-9 and TRBJ1-1; D is possibly TRBD1 (6 bases). The CDR3 is 13 residues long. Germline V CDR1 and CDR2: SEHNR, FQNEAQ (reference sequence). V lost 5 bases, J lost 4 bases, and 11 bases lay in between. CDR3 sequence: CASSRGGGTEAFF. The CDR3 DNA sequence: TGTGCCAGCAGCCGAGGGGGGGGCACTGAAGCTTTCTTT.

This clonotype was detected a few times. The chain is built from TRBV19 and TRBJ1-5; 7 bases line up with TRBD1. J lost 7 bases, V lost 4 bases, and 7 bases had no gene match. CDR3 length: 14 amino acids. From germline, CDR1 is LNHDA and CDR2 SQIVND (reference sequence). This CDR3 reads CASSKSGGHQPQHF. CDR3 DNA sequence: TGTGCCAGTAGTAAGTCAGGGGGTCACCAGCCCCAGCATTTT.

In this sample, this clonotype turned up a few times. V is TRBV9 and J is TRBJ2-2; 10 bases line up with TRBD2. This CDR3 comprises 15 residues. The V segment lost 6 bases and the J segment 8 bases; nucleotides outside the gene matches: 10. CDR1 and CDR2 from the germline V gene are SGDLS and YYNGEE. CDR3 DNA sequence: TGTGCCAGCAAGCGGGGGCTAGCGGGAGCTGGGGAGCTGTTTTTT. This encodes CASKRGLAGAGELFF.

This clonotype was recorded a few times. This chain connects TRBV25-1 to TRBJ2-5, with D unclear. The V gene's germline CDR1 is MGHDK and CDR2 SYGVNS. V lost 8 bases and J 9 bases, leaving 10 bases between the germline ends. The CDR3 covers 10 residues. Here the CDR3 reads CASGRLSQYF. Written as DNA, the CDR3 is TGTGCCAGCGGAAGACTGTCCCAGTACTTC.

A few counts support this clonotype. The chain carries TRBV6-1 and TRBJ1-6; 9 bases align to TRBD1. This CDR3 contains 15 residues. With 6 bases clipped from V and 5 bases from J, the junction kept 5 bases outside the gene matches. Germline CDR1 reads MNHNS; CDR2 reads SASEGT. The CDR3 loop is CASRHRDRDNSPLHF. CDR3 in DNA: TGTGCCAGCAGACATCGGGACAGGGATAATTCACCCCTCCACTTT.

This chain joins TRBV6-6 and TRBJ2-2; D gene unclear. Germline V gene data show CDR1 as MNHNY and CDR2 as SVGAGI (reference sequence). The CDR3 has 13 residues. V shed 2 bases and J shed 7 bases, with 8 bases lying between them. DNA of the CDR3: TGTGCCAGCAGTTACAGTGCCGACGGGGAGCTGTTTTTT. Translated: CASSYSADGELFF.

The chain recombines TRBV29-1 with TRBJ2-2; 9 nucleotides match TRBD1. Losses at the gene ends were 4 bases for V and 1 base for J; bases not matched to a gene: 4. Germline V gene data show CDR1 as SQVTM and CDR2 as ANQGSEA. This CDR3 is 15 amino acids long. CDR3 residues: CSVAGTGRNTGELFF. For the CDR3, the DNA is TGCAGCGTTGCCGGGACAGGGAGGAACACCGGGGAGCTGTTTTTT.

The gene calls are TRBV5-1 and TRBJ1-1; possible D gene TRBD1, 6 bases. The CDR3 is made up of 16 amino acids. CDR1 and CDR2 (germline): SGHRS, YFSETQ. V was shortened by 2 bases and J by 4 bases, with 18 bases between the two germline ends. The CDR3 coding sequence is TGCGCCAGCAGCTTAGCCGTTTCAGGGGTAAGCACTGAAGCTTTCTTT. As protein: CASSLAVSGVSTEAFF.

The chain links TRBV3-1 to TRBJ1-1; D gene uncertain. CDR1 and CDR2 (germline): LGHDT, YNNKEL (reference sequence). Deletions cut 6 bases from V and 1 base from J, with 15 bases between. This CDR3 spans 15 amino acids. The CDR3 region has the DNA TGTGCCAGCAGGATGTGGAGGGCAGAGAACACTGAAGCTTTCTTT. Translation gives CASRMWRAENTEAFF.

This clonotype showed up just a few times. The V gene is TRBV12-3 or TRBV12-4, the J gene TRBJ2-7; D possibly corresponds to TRBD2 (6 bases). This CDR3 is built from 11 residues. V was cut by 6 bases and J by 4 bases, with 7 bases left in between. DNA for the CDR3: TGTGCCAGCAGACGGGAGTACGAGCAGTACTTC. Translating gives CASRREYEQYF.

This clonotype was detected many times. CDR3 sequence: CASSLGGTLQPQHF. The CDR3 DNA is TGTGCCAGCAGTTTAGGGGGGACCCTTCAGCCCCAGCATTTT. The chain employs TRBV12-3 or TRBV12-4 and TRBJ1-5, with a tentative D call TRBD1 (5 bases). The CDR3 consists of 14 residues. V was cut by 1 base and J by 6 bases, with 10 bases left in between.

This clonotype was seen more than once but under ten times. CDR3 coding DNA: TGTGCCAGCAGTGGGGGCCAGCCCTATGGCTACACCTTC. Its translation is CASSGGQPYGYTF. The chain links TRBV2 to TRBJ1-2; weak D call: TRBD1 (5 bases). Germline V CDR1 and CDR2: SNHLY, FYNNEI. V lost 4 bases to trimming and J lost 4 bases, with 10 bases between them. This CDR3 has 13 residues.